These 8 T cell receptor beta chains share one sample of origin, sequenced in a study of cytomegalovirus exposure and HLA in healthy donors (dated by TCRdb to the late 2010s). Library method: the immunoSEQ multiplex PCR assay. A mixture of 60 forward primers for TCR Vbeta segments and 13 reverse primers for TCR Jbeta segments was used in the multiplex PCR. TCRdb re-hosts the immuneACCESS table, in-frame sequences only. Its copies lack some clones; in the studies checked, an unresolved V gene accounts for under half of them, and the cause for the rest is not known. The table kept for this sample lists about 96,000 clones. Clones ranked in the top ten supply around 3.4% of the sample. Input material: PBMCs. These receptor sequences come from a woman in her 30s in good health and CMV-seronegative.

V usage is TRBV9 and J usage is TRBJ2-1; 7 positions agree with TRBD2. CDR1 and CDR2 (germline): SGDLS, YYNGEE. This CDR3 is 16 amino acids long. The V gene end was trimmed by 3 bases and the J gene end by 1 base; junction bases not matched to a gene: 7. The CDR3 sequence is CASSELLAQSYNEQFF. The CDR3 nucleotides read TGTGCCAGCAGCGAACTACTAGCGCAGTCCTACAATGAGCAGTTCTTC.

This sequence joins TRBV7-9 and TRBJ2-7; TRBD1 matches at 8 bases. V gave up 11 bases and J gave up 3 bases; unmatched junction bases: 9. Looked up from germline, CDR1 is SEHNR and CDR2 is FQNEAQ (reference sequence). There are 13 residues in the CDR3. CDR3 residues: CAARGQGNYEQYF. CDR3 sequence (DNA): TGTGCCGCCAGAGGACAGGGCAACTACGAGCAGTACTTC.

This chain links TRBV2 with TRBJ2-5; 10 positions agree with TRBD2. The V gene's germline CDR1 is SNHLY and CDR2 FYNNEI. V lost 4 bases, J lost 5 bases, and 7 bases stayed unmatched. The CDR3 covers 15 residues. Here the CDR3 DNA reads TGTGCCAGCAGTGGGTCTAGCGGGAGATCGGAGACCCAGTACTTC. Its protein product is CASSGSSGRSETQYF.

The chain employs TRBV7-2 and TRBJ2-7; D might be TRBD1 (6 bases). CDR3 size: 15 residues. Looked up from germline, CDR1 is SGHTA and CDR2 is FQGNSA. Trimming left V 5 bases short and J 3 bases short, with 17 bases between. In DNA form, the CDR3 reads TGTGCCAGCAGCCCAGATCGTACCAGGGGCTACGAGCAGTACTTC. Residues: CASSPDRTRGYEQYF.

V is TRBV27 and J is TRBJ2-5, with D possibly being TRBD1 (6 bases). The CDR3 is 16 residues long. V shed 2 bases and J shed 4 bases, with 17 bases lying between them. The V gene's germline CDR1 is MNHEY and CDR2 SMNVEV (reference sequence). In DNA form, the CDR3 reads TGTGCCAGCAGTTTAGCAGGCTGGGGGCTCGGAGAGACCCAGTACTTC. It specifies CASSLAGWGLGETQYF.

Written as DNA, the CDR3 is TGTGCCAGCAGCGTAAACGGGAGGGAAGAGACCCAGTACTTC. Translating it yields CASSVNGREETQYF. The chain recombines TRBV9 with TRBJ2-5; 8 bases match TRBD2. CDR1 and CDR2 from the germline V gene are SGDLS and YYNGEE. The CDR3 extends over 14 amino acids. With V trimmed by 1 base and J by 3 bases, 2 bases remained unmatched.

This chain links TRBV5-4 with TRBJ2-7; TRBD1 might be the D (5 bases). From germline, CDR1 is SGHNT and CDR2 YYREEE (reference sequence). The CDR3 length is 14 residues. The V and J ends lost 0 bases and 2 bases respectively, with 9 bases between them. The CDR3 region has the DNA TGTGCCAGCAGCTTGGCTTCCAGGGCCTACGAGCAGTACTTC. Translation gives CASSLASRAYEQYF.

J is TRBJ2-7 and V is TRBV5-1; 8 nucleotides agree with TRBD1. Germline assignment: CDR1 SGHRS and CDR2 YFSETQ. V shed 5 bases and J 1 base; nucleotides not matched to a gene: 2. The CDR3 spans 13 residues. CDR3 amino acids: CASRTGGSYEQYF. CDR3 sequence (DNA): TGCGCCAGCAGAACAGGGGGATCCTACGAGCAGTACTTC.